This TCR beta chain was retrieved from a study of blood T cell repertoires in COVID-19. Study background: Acute and convalescent COVID-19 samples came from the United States, Italy and Spain.

Produced via immunoSEQ multiplex PCR; TCRdb's table is partial and in-frame only. In the table there are roughly 360,000 clones, approximately 88% of which are singletons. Germline V gene lookup returns CDR1 SGHTA and CDR2 FQGTGA. V shed 0 bases and J 5 bases; nucleotides not matched to a gene: 3. The CDR3 spans 15 residues. The TCR comes from a woman aged 25 to 39 with acute COVID-19. The V and J genes are TRBV7-3 and TRBJ2-2; 7 bases are a match to TRBD2. The sample taken for sequencing was PBMCs or T cells enriched from blood (not recorded which). CDR3 coding DNA: TGTGCCAGCAGCTTAACAACGGGGGGTACCGGGGAGCTGTTTTTT. Its translation is CASSLTTGGTGELFF.